Following are 3 T cell receptor beta chains from one sample sequenced in a study of shared clonotypes between healthy human individuals. Naive CD8 isolation took CD45RO-negative cells positively selected for CCR7 and excluded terminally differentiated effector memory CD45RA+ cells. Here immunoSEQ multiplex PCR was the method, and the copy in TCRdb shows in-frame clones only, minus some. The sample lists more than 2 million clones; approximately 94% were seen once. Sample: naive CD8+ T cells sorted from blood. These receptor sequences come from a man in his late teens or twenties in good health.

The rearrangement uses TRBV7-2 and TRBJ2-7; 7 bases line up with TRBD1. V lost 5 bases and J lost 2; bases outside the gene matches: 6. The V gene's germline CDR1 is SGHTA and CDR2 FQGNSA. CDR3 length: 14 residues. The CDR3 sequence is CASSIPGTAYEQYF. The CDR3, as DNA: TGTGCCAGCAGCATCCCCGGGACAGCCTACGAGCAGTACTTC. Complete variable domain (other parts from reference TRBV7-2 and TRBJ2-7): GAGVSQSPSNKVTEKGKDVELRCDPISGHTALYWYRQSLGQGLEFLIYFQGNSAPDKSGLPSDRFSAERTGGSVSTLTIQRTQQEDSAVYLCASSIPGTAYEQYFGPGTRLTVT.

The V and J genes are TRBV7-2 and TRBJ2-7; D call uncertain. This CDR3 has 13 amino acids. Germline values: CDR1 SGHTA, CDR2 FQGNSA. Trimming removed 4 bases at V and 5 bases at J, with 12 bases between. Here the CDR3 DNA reads TGTGCCAGCAGCTCCTGGACGAGCGACGAGCAGTACTTC. Amino acid sequence: CASSSWTSDEQYF.

V and J are TRBV21-1 and TRBJ2-7; no check of the table's D call, TRBD2, against the DNA was made. TRBV21-1 is given as a pseudogene. This CDR3 is 16 amino acids long. CDR3 loop: CASSKEAGGPGGVQYF. The CDR3 DNA sequence: TGTGCCAGCAGCAAAGAAGCGGGAGGGCCCGGGGGAGTGCAGTACTTC.